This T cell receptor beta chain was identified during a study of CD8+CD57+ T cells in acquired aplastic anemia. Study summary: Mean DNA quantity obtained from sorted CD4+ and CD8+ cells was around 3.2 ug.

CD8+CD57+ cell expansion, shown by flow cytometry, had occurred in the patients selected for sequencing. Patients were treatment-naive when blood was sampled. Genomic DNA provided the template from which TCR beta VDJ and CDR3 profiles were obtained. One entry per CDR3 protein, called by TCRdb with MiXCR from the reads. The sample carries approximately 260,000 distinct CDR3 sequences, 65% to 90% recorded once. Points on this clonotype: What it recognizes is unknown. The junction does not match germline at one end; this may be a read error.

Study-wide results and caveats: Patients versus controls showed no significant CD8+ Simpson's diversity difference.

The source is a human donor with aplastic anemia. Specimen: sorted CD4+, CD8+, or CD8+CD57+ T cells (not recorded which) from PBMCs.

The DNA of the CDR3 is TGTGCCAGCAGCATTCAAAGAAGCGGGAGGAACAAGGAGCAGTTCTTC. This sequence encodes CASSIQRSGRNKEQFF. V is TRBV7-3 and J is TRBJ2-1; TRBD2 matches at 9 bases. Germline CDR1 reads SGHTA; CDR2 reads FQGTGA. The CDR3 is made up of 16 amino acids.